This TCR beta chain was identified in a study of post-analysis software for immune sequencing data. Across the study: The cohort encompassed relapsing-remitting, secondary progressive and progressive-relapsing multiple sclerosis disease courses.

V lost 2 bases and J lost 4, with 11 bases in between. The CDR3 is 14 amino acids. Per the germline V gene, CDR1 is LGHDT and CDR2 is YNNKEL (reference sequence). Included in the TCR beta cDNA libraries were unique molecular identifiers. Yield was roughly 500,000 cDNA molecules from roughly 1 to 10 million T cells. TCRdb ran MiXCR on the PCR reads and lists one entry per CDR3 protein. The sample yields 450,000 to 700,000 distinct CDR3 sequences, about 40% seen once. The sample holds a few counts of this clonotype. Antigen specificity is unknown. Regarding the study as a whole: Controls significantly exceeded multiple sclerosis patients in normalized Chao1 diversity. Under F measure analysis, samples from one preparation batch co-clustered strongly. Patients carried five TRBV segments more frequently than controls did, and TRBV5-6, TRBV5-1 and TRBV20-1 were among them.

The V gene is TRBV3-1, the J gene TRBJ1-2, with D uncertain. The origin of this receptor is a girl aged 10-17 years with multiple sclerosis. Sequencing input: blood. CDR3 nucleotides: TGTGCCAGCAGCCAAAATCCACCCTTCTATGGCTACACCTTC. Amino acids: CASSQNPPFYGYTF. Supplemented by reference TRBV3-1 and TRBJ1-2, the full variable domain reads DTAVSQTPKYLVTQMGNDKSIKCEQNLGHDTMYWYKQDSKKFLKIMFSYNNKELIINETVPNRFSPKSPDKAHLNLHINSLELGDSAVYFCASSQNPPFYGYTFGSGTRLTVV.